This is a list of T cell receptor beta chains from one sample in a study of molecular identifiers for immune sequencing clone quantification. TCRdb processed the PCR reads anew with MiXCR; each CDR3 protein has one entry. The sample shows hundreds of thousands of distinct CDR3 sequences, 24% of them seen only once. Sequencing was done on a sample of naive CD8+ T cells from blood, with Jurkat cell RNA spiked in. The source is a human donor in good health. Some libraries in this study had Jurkat cell RNA spiked in. CDR3s leave out the opening cysteine and the closing phenylalanine or tryptophan. A D gene is named only where the DNA matches it firmly.

>NA|TRBJ2-2|TRBV24-1
ATSDPNTGELF
>TRBD1|TRBJ1-6|TRBV7-6
ASSLSDRDPNSPLH
>NA|TRBJ1-1|TRBV6-1
ASSEVANTEAF
>TRBD1|TRBJ2-7|TRBV13
ASSLSTLDRDSSYEQY
>NA|TRBJ2-7|TRBV28
ASSLPMGSSYEQY
>TRBD1|TRBJ2-3|TRBV5-4
ASGSGQGTDTQY
>NA|TRBJ1-3|TRBV7-9
ASRPPVGAGNTIY
>NA|TRBJ1-1|TRBV4-2
ASSQERQALRLNTEAF
>TRBD1|TRBJ2-5|TRBV27
ASSYRNTGGRETQY
>TRBD2|TRBJ2-7|TRBV27
ASSLSSSGSHEQY
>TRBD1|TRBJ2-5|TRBV9
ASSAWGQGSQETQY
>TRBD2|TRBJ2-2|TRBV29-1
SVVAGGFTGELF
>TRBD2|TRBJ2-3|TRBV4-3
ASSQAVAGGRPDTQY
>NA|TRBJ1-1|TRBV27
ASSFSGSDAF
>NA|TRBJ1-5|TRBV27
ASSLAGSLSNQPQH
>NA|TRBJ1-6|TRBV13
ASSATGDNSPLH
>TRBD1|TRBJ1-1|TRBV20-1
SAWPPGTGGRMAEAF
>NA|TRBJ2-2|TRBV13
ASSPFGPGSAGVEELF
>NA|TRBJ2-7|TRBV13
ASSLGSERAN
>NA|TRBJ2-1|TRBV19
ASSRQGPGYNEQF
>TRBD2|TRBJ2-2|TRBV5-5
ASISGTTYTGELF
>TRBD2|TRBJ2-1|TRBV29-1
SVRERGRNEQF
>TRBD1|TRBJ2-2|TRBV28
ASSLLYRGLTGELF
>TRBD2|TRBJ2-7|TRBV7-2
ASSLVGGAFDEQY
>NA|TRBJ1-5|TRBV28
ASKHRPNSNQPQH
>TRBD2|TRBJ2-3|TRBV27
ASSLSPRLAGDSVSTDTQY